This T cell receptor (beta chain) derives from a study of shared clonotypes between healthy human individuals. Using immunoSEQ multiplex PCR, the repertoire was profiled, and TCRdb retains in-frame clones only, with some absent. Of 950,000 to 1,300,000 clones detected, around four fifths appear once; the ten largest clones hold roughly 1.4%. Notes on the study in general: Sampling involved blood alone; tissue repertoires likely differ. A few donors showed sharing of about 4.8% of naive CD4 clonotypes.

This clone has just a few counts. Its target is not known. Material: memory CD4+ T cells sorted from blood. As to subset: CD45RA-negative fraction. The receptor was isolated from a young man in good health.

CDR3 sequence: CSVVPGRNTEAFF. Written as DNA, the CDR3 is TGCAGCGTTGTTCCAGGGAGAAACACTGAAGCTTTCTTT. The chain employs TRBV29-1 and TRBJ1-1; D might be TRBD1 (5 bases). Germline values: CDR1 SQVTM, CDR2 ANQGSEA. V lost 4 bases, J lost 2 bases, and 11 bases lay in between. The CDR3 is 13 amino acids.